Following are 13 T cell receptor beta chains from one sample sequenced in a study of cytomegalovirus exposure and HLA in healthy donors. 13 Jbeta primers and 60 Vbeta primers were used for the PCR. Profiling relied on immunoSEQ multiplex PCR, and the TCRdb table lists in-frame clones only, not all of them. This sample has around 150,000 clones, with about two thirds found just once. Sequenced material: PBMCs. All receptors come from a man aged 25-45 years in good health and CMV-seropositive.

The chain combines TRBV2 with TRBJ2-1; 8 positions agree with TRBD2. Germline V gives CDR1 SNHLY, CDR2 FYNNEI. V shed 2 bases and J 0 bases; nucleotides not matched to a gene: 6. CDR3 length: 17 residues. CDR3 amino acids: CASSELLAGGSYNEQFF. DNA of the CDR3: TGTGCCAGCAGTGAACTTCTCGCGGGAGGCTCCTACAATGAGCAGTTCTTC. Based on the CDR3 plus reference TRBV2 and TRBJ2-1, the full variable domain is EPEVTQTPSHQVTQMGQEVILRCVPISNHLYFYWYRQILGQKVEFLVSFYNNEISEKSEIFDDQFSVERPDGSNFTLKIRSTKLEDSAMYFCASSELLAGGSYNEQFFGPGTRLTVL.

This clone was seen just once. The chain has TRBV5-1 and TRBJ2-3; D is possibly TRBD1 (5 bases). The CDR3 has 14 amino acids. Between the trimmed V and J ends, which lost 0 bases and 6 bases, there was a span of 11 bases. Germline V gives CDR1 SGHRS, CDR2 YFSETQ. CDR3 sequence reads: CASSLVWGVDTQYF. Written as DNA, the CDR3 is TGCGCCAGCAGCTTGGTGTGGGGCGTCGATACGCAGTATTTT.

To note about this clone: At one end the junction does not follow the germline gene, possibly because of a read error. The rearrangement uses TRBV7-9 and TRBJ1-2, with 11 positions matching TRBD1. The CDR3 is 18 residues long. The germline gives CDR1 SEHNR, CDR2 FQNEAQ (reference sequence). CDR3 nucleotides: TGTTCCAGCAGCTTAGGGGGGACAGGGGGAACGGTGAACTATGGCTACACCTTC. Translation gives CSSSLGGTGGTVNYGYTF.

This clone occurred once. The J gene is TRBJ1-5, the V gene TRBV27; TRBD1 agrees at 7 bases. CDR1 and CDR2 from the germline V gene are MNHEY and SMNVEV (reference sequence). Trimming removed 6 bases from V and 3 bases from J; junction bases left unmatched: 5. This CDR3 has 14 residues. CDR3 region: CASRQGVDNQPQHF. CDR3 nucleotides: TGTGCCAGCAGGCAGGGGGTTGACAATCAGCCCCAGCATTTT.

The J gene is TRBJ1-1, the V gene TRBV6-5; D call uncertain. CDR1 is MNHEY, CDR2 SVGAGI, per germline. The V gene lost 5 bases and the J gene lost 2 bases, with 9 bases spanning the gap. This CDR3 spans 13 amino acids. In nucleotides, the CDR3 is TGTGCCAGCAGTCGACTTACTAACACTGAAGCTTTCTTT. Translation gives CASSRLTNTEAFF.

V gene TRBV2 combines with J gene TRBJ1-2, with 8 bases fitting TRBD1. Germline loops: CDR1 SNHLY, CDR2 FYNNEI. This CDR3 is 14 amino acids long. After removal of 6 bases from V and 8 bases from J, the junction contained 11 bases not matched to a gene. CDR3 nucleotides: TGTGCCAGCAGAGTAACACAGGGGGAGAGGGGCTACACCTTC. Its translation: CASRVTQGERGYTF.

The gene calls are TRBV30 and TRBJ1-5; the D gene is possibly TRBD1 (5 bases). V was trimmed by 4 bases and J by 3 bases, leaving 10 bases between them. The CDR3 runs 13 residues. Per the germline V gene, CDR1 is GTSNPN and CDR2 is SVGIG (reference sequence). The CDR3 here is CAWMGGNNQPQHF. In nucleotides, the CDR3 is TGTGCCTGGATGGGGGGGAACAATCAGCCCCAGCATTTT.

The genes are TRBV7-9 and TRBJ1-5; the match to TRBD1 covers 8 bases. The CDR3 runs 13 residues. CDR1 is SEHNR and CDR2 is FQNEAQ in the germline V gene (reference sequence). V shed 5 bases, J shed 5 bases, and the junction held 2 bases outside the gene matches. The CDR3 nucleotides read TGTGCCAGCAGCCCGGACAGGGATCAGCCCCAGCATTTT. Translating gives CASSPDRDQPQHF.

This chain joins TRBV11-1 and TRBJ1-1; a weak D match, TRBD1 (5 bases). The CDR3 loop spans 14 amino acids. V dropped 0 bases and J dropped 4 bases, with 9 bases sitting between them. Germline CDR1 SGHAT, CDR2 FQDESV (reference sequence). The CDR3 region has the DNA TGTGCCAGCAGCTTAGCGCTCGGGGGCACTGAAGCTTTCTTT. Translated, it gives CASSLALGGTEAFF.

DNA for the CDR3: TGTGCCAGCAGTTTTAAGTTCCGGGGAGGACAGCCCCAGCATTTT. It translates to CASSFKFRGGQPQHF. The chain recombines TRBV28 with TRBJ1-5; D gene ambiguous. This CDR3 is 15 amino acids long. Trimming shortened V by 3 bases and J by 7 bases, and 16 bases separated the two germline ends. Looked up from germline, CDR1 is MDHEN and CDR2 is SYDVKM.

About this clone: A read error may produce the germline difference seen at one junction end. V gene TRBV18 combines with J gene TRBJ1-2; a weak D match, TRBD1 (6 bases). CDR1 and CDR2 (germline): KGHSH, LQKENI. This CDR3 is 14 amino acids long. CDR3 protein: CASSPPVTGYGYTF. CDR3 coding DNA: TGTGCCAGCTCCCCACCCGTGACAGGCTATGGCTACACCTTC. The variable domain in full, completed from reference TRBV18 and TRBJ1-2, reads NAGVMQNPRHLVRRRGQEARLRCSPMKGHSHVYWYRQLPEEGLKFMVYLQKENIIDESGMPKERFSAEFPKEGPSILRIQQVVRGDSAAYFCASSPPVTGYGYTFGSGTRLTVV.

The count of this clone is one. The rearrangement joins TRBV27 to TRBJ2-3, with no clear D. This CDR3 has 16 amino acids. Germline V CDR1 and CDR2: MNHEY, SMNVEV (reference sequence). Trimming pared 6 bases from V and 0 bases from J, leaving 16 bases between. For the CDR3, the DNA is TGTGCCAGCAGGCCAGTTGGGCTTACTAGCACAGATACGCAGTATTTT. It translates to CASRPVGLTSTDTQYF.

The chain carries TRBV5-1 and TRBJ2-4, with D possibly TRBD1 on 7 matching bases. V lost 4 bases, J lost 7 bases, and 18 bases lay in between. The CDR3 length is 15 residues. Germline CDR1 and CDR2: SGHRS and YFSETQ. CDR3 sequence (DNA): TGCGCCAGCAGCACCCAGGGGGGAGTGAGGAACATTCAGTACTTC. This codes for CASSTQGGVRNIQYF.